The clone carrying this TCR beta chain was picked up a small number of times. Its antigen remains unknown. V was pared by 5 bases and J by 14 bases, with 20 bases between. CDR3 size: 14 residues. CDR1 and CDR2 (germline): SGHRS, YFSETQ. This record belongs to a study of T cell responses to AZD1222 COVID-19 vaccine. Whole-study results and caveats: Researchers report vaccine-associated CD4 TCRs spanning spike, with dominance at 160-218 and 743-854.

Generated by immunoSEQ multiplex PCR, the TCRdb table keeps only in-frame clones and is missing some. The sample carries 50,000 to 60,000 clones, 70% to 80% recorded once. The source was peripheral blood, collected 28 days after the second AZD1222 dose. The receptor was isolated from an adult who received the AZD1222 COVID-19 vaccine. The chain has TRBV5-1 and TRBJ1-6; no reliable D call. CDR3 DNA: TGCGCCAGCAGACCCGACGGGAGTATTTTAGCCCTCCACTTT. Translated, it gives CASRPDGSILALHF.